These 22 T cell receptor beta chains were all obtained from the same sample, sequenced in a study of cytomegalovirus exposure and HLA in healthy donors. Both 60 Vbeta primers and 13 Jbeta primers went into the PCR. TCRdb's copy holds only in-frame clones and misses some; the assay was immunoSEQ multiplex PCR. This sample has about 150,000 clones, with 74% found just once. What was sequenced was PBMCs. The receptors here all came from a man in his late teens or twenties in good health and CMV-seropositive.

This clone was seen more than once but under ten times. V usage is TRBV13 and J usage is TRBJ1-5; 9 positions match TRBD1. V was clipped by 2 bases and J by 4 bases; unmatched bases: 3. The germline V gene has CDR1 PRHDT and CDR2 FYEKMQ (reference sequence). CDR3 length equals 15 residues. The CDR3 sequence: CASSLTGQGNQPQHF. CDR3 nucleotides: TGTGCCAGCAGCTTAACCGGACAGGGGAATCAGCCCCAGCATTTT.

The J gene is TRBJ2-2, the V gene TRBV28; the D gene is possibly TRBD1 (5 bases). V was pared by 4 bases and J by 8 bases, with 14 bases between. Germline assignment: CDR1 MDHEN and CDR2 SYDVKM. The CDR3 runs to 14 residues. This CDR3 is CASSSNQGWGELFF. As DNA, the CDR3 is TGTGCCAGCAGTTCAAATCAGGGTTGGGGGGAGCTGTTTTTT.

This clone is a singleton in its sample. CDR3 coding DNA: TGCAGCGTTGATGGGCTCGCTAGCACAGATACGCAGTATTTT. It yields the protein CSVDGLASTDTQYF. The chain couples TRBV29-1 to TRBJ2-3; no reliable D call. Germline V gene lookup returns CDR1 SQVTM and CDR2 ANQGSEA. The CDR3 runs 14 residues. V was clipped by 3 bases and J by 0 bases, with 10 bases between them.

This sequence joins TRBV19 and TRBJ1-5; the D is unclear. The CDR3 is made up of 14 amino acids. V was pared by 7 bases and J by 3 bases, with 13 bases between. Per germline, CDR1 LNHDA and CDR2 SQIVND (reference sequence). CDR3 DNA: TGTGCCAGTAACACTTGGCGGTACAATCAGCCCCAGCATTTT. Translation: CASNTWRYNQPQHF.

Remarks on this clone: The sample contains more than one DNA sequence encoding this CDR3. The gene calls are TRBV5-4 and TRBJ2-3, with D possibly matching TRBD2 (6 bases). CDR1 is SGHNT and CDR2 is YYREEE in the germline V gene (reference sequence). V dropped 2 bases and J dropped 2 bases, with 9 bases sitting between them. The CDR3 contains 14 residues. In DNA form, the CDR3 reads TGTGCCAGCAGCTTTAGCGGCTCCACAGATACGCAGTATTTT. Translated: CASSFSGSTDTQYF.

This clone was detected a few times. This rearrangement joins TRBV6-1 to TRBJ2-7; no definite D call. This CDR3 is built from 13 residues. The V end was cut by 1 base, the J end by 0 bases, with 4 bases between. The germline V gene has CDR1 MNHNS and CDR2 SASEGT. CDR3 loop: CASSEGLSYEQYF. The CDR3 DNA is TGTGCCAGCAGTGAAGGACTCTCCTACGAGCAGTACTTC.

This clone was seen a handful of times. V usage is TRBV28 and J usage is TRBJ1-5, with D tentatively TRBD1 (6 bases). The V end was cut by 4 bases, the J end by 2 bases, with 15 bases between. The germline CDR1 and CDR2 sequences are MDHEN and SYDVKM. The CDR3 is 16 amino acids. This chain's CDR3 is CASSYSGRGGNQPQHF. CDR3 coding DNA: TGTGCCAGCAGTTACTCAGGCAGGGGAGGCAATCAGCCCCAGCATTTT. Using reference TRBV28 and TRBJ1-5 for the parts outside the CDR3, the full variable domain is DVKVTQSSRYLVKRTGEKVFLECVQDMDHENMFWYRQDPGLGLRLIYFSYDVKMKEKGDIPEGYSVSREKKERFSLILESASTNQTSMYLCASSYSGRGGNQPQHFGDGTRLSIL.

This CDR3 is CASGTSGDTEAFF. In DNA form, the CDR3 reads TGTGCCAGCGGTACCAGTGGAGACACTGAAGCTTTCTTT. The gene calls are TRBV28 and TRBJ1-1; D gene unclear. The CDR3 length is 13 residues. V lost 8 bases and J lost 3, with 13 bases in between. CDR1 and CDR2 (germline): MDHEN, SYDVKM.

The chain is built from TRBV7-3 and TRBJ1-1, with 10 bases fitting TRBD1. Per germline, CDR1 SGHTA and CDR2 FQGTGA. V lost 5 bases to trimming and J lost 0 bases; unmatched junction nucleotides: 12. This CDR3 region has 18 residues. CDR3 loop: CASSPNPWDRGLNTEAFF. CDR3 nucleotides: TGTGCCAGCAGCCCCAACCCTTGGGACAGGGGCTTGAACACTGAAGCTTTCTTT.

This chain uses TRBV4-2 with TRBJ2-7; D ambiguous. This CDR3 is 15 amino acids long. V was pared by 5 bases and J by 2 bases, with 16 bases between. The germline V gene encodes CDR1 LGHNA and CDR2 YNFKEQ. CDR3 amino acids: CASSLAAAETYEQYF. CDR3 DNA: TGTGCCAGCAGCTTGGCGGCAGCTGAAACCTACGAGCAGTACTTC.

V is TRBV7-9 and J is TRBJ1-5; the D gene is possibly TRBD1 (5 bases). The V and J ends lost 1 base and 5 bases respectively, with 12 bases between them. The CDR3 loop spans 15 amino acids. Germline CDR1 and CDR2: SEHNR and FQNEAQ (reference sequence). Here the CDR3 DNA reads TGTGCCAGCAGCTTAGGGCAGGGAGGCCATCAGCCCCAGCATTTT. It yields the protein CASSLGQGGHQPQHF.

The chain has TRBV5-1 and TRBJ2-3; D is perhaps TRBD2 (6 bases). This CDR3 spans 15 amino acids. V dropped 3 bases and J dropped 5 bases, with 16 bases sitting between them. Germline-derived CDR1 and CDR2 are SGHRS and YFSETQ. In nucleotides, the CDR3 is TGCGCCAGCAGCTCCTTGCGTGCCGGGGGAGATACGCAGTATTTT. This encodes CASSSLRAGGDTQYF.

The chain carries TRBV5-1 and TRBJ2-7; D perhaps matches TRBD2 (7 bases). Germline V gene lookup returns CDR1 SGHRS and CDR2 YFSETQ. V lost 1 base, J lost 6 bases, and 11 bases lay in between. The CDR3 consists of 13 residues. The CDR3 protein is CASSLLGGGEQYF. The DNA of the CDR3 is TGCGCCAGCAGCTTGTTAGGGGGGGGCGAGCAGTACTTC.

V is TRBV11-1 and J is TRBJ2-7; 7 bases align to TRBD1. The trim removed 2 bases at V and 2 bases at J, leaving 6 bases unmatched. The CDR3 spans 15 residues. Germline values: CDR1 SGHAT, CDR2 FQDESV (reference sequence). The CDR3 sequence is CASSLTSQGAYEQYF. CDR3 DNA: TGTGCCAGCAGCTTAACGAGCCAGGGGGCCTACGAGCAGTACTTC.

This clone showed up just once. Here the CDR3 DNA reads TGTGCCAGCAGCCAAGATGGAGGGCATAACGAGCAGTACTTC. Encoded protein: CASSQDGGHNEQYF. This chain uses TRBV4-2 with TRBJ2-7; D perhaps matches TRBD2 (6 bases). Deletions cut 0 bases from V and 5 bases from J, with 11 bases between. The CDR3 length is 14 residues. CDR1 is LGHNA, CDR2 YNFKEQ, per germline.

This clone was observed a single time. The chain joins TRBV9 to TRBJ2-2, with 12 bases fitting TRBD1. This CDR3 comprises 16 residues. The V gene's germline CDR1 is SGDLS and CDR2 YYNGEE. With V trimmed by 5 bases and J by 8 bases, 10 bases remained unmatched. CDR3 nucleotide sequence: TGTGCCAGCAGATCGGGACAGGGGGCGTTAACTGGGGAGCTGTTTTTT. Protein: CASRSGQGALTGELFF.

J is TRBJ1-2 and V is TRBV7-2, with D unclear. Trimming shortened V by 5 bases and J by 4 bases, and 11 bases separated the two germline ends. The germline CDR1 and CDR2 sequences are SGHTA and FQGNSA. The CDR3 covers 13 residues. CDR3 coding DNA: TGTGCCAGCAGCCCCATTACTCCCTATGGCTACACCTTC. Protein sequence: CASSPITPYGYTF.

This clone was found once. This chain joins TRBV2 and TRBJ2-5, with D possibly matching TRBD1 (5 bases). The germline V gene has CDR1 SNHLY and CDR2 FYNNEI. The V end was cut by 7 bases, the J end by 4 bases, with 16 bases between. This CDR3 is 14 amino acids long. CDR3 sequence: CASTPHRLGETQYF. The CDR3 DNA reads TGTGCCAGCACACCCCACAGGCTCGGAGAGACCCAGTACTTC.

This chain links TRBV6-6 with TRBJ2-7, with no clear D. This CDR3 is 12 amino acids long. Trimming removed 6 bases from V and 4 bases from J, with 10 bases in between. Germline V gene sequence: CDR1 MNHNY, CDR2 SVGAGI (reference sequence). CDR3 residues: CASSPGEYEQYF. Here the CDR3 DNA reads TGTGCCAGCAGCCCCGGAGAATACGAGCAGTACTTC.

This chain connects TRBV5-6 to TRBJ1-3; 7 nucleotides align to TRBD1. The germline gives CDR1 SGHDT, CDR2 YYEEEE. The CDR3 covers 15 residues. With 5 bases clipped from V and 3 bases from J, the junction kept 8 bases outside the gene matches. In nucleotides, the CDR3 is TGTGCCAGCAGAATCGAGGGGGCCGGTGGAAACACCATATATTTT. Its protein product is CASRIEGAGGNTIYF.

The gene calls are TRBV18 and TRBJ1-1, with D unresolved. This CDR3 comprises 14 residues. V was clipped by 1 base and J by 4 bases, with 10 bases between them. From germline, CDR1 is KGHSH and CDR2 LQKENI. The CDR3 loop is CASSPREGRTEAFF. DNA of the CDR3: TGTGCCAGCTCACCACGGGAGGGCCGCACTGAAGCTTTCTTT.

Comment on this clone: Other nucleotide sequences from this sample produce the same CDR3. The V call is TRBV15, the J call TRBJ2-3; 9 bases align to TRBD2. Germline CDR1 reads LNHNV; CDR2 reads YYDKDF (reference sequence). This CDR3 is 17 amino acids long. V trimming: 0 bases; J trimming: 5 bases; junction bases outside the gene matches: 9. The CDR3 protein is CATSRDRGRGGRDTQYF. CDR3 nucleotide sequence: TGTGCCACCAGCAGAGATAGAGGGCGGGGGGGTAGAGATACGCAGTATTTT.